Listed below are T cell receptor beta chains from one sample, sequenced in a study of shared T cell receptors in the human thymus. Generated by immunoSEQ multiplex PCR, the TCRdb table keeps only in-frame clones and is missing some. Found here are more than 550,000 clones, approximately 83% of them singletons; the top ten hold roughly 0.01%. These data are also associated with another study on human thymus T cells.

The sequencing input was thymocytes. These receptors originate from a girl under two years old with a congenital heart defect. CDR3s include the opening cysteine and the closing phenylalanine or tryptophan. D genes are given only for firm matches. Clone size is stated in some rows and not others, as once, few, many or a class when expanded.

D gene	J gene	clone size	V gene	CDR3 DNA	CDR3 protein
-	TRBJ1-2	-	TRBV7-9	TGTGCCAGCAGCTTAAGGGGGGGAAGGGGGAACTATGGCTACACCTTC	CASSLRGGRGNYGYTF
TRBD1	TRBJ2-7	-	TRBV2	TGTGCCAGCAGTGTTTATGAGGGACAGTGGGTCTACGAGCAGTACTTC	CASSVYEGQWVYEQYF
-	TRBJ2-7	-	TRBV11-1	TGTGCCAGCAGCTTAGAGGGCGGGGTAGCCCACTCCTACGAGCAGTACTTC	CASSLEGGVAHSYEQYF
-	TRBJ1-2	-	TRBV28	TGTGCCAGCCACTACATAAATGGCTACACCTTC	CASHYINGYTF
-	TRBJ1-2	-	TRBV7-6	TGTGCCAGCAGACTGAGCAGGGGCAGAGGACCTTTTAACTATGGCTACACCTTC	CASRLSRGRGPFNYGYTF
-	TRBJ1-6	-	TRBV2	TGTGCCAGCAGTGCCGGCAGGGAGGGGGATAATTCACCCCTCCACTTT	CASSAGREGDNSPLHF
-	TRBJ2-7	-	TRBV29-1	TGCAGCGTTGTGGCAGGGTACGAGCAGTACTTC	CSVVAGYEQYF
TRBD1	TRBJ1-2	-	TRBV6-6	TGTGCCAGCAGTTCAATTTTGGACAGGGGATGGGTGGGCTACACCTTC	CASSSILDRGWVGYTF
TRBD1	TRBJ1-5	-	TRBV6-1	TGTGCCAGCAGTGCAACCTTCGACAGGGCACGCAATCAGCCCCAGCATTTT	CASSATFDRARNQPQHF
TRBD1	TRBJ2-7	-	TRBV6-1	TGTGCCAGCAGTGAAGCGCTTCTACCTCGGACAGGGCGAAGCTCCTACGAGCAGTACTTC	CASSEALLPRTGRSSYEQYF
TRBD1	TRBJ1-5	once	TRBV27	TGTGCCAGCAGCAAAGACAGGGGAGGAAACAATCAGCCCCAGCATTTT	CASSKDRGGNNQPQHF
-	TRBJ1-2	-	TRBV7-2	TGTGCCAGCAGCTTAGTCTGGGCGGCGGGTGGCTACACCTTC	CASSLVWAAGGYTF
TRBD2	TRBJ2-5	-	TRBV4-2	TGTGCCAGCAGCACACGGAGCGGGGGGCCGAAGTACTTC	CASSTRSGGPKYF
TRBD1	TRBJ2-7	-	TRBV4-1	TGCGCCAGCAGCTCCGGGACAGGGGGCCACGAGCAGTACTTC	CASSSGTGGHEQYF
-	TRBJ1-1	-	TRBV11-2	TGTGCCAGCAGGAACCTTGGACAGTATGGTGAAGCTTTCTTT	CASRNLGQYGEAFF
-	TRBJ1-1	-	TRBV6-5	TGTGCCAGCAGTGGGCGAAGAAAGGGGACTGAAGCTTTCTTT	CASSGRRKGTEAFF
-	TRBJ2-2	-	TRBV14	TGTGCCAGCAGCCAAGTCAGTAGGGGTGACGGCACCGGGGAGCTGTTTTTT	CASSQVSRGDGTGELFF
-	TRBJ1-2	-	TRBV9	TGTGCCAGCAGCGTAGCTAGGGCGGGCGGCTACACCTTC	CASSVARAGGYTF
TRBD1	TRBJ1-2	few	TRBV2	TGTGCCAGCAGTGTGTATAGAGGGGGCGACTATGGCTACACCTTC	CASSVYRGGDYGYTF
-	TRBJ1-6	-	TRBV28	TGTGCCAGCAGTTTAAATCCCCACAAGACATCACCCCTCCACTTT	CASSLNPHKTSPLHF
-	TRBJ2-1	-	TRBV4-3	TGCGCCAGCAGCCATACATTCGACAATGAGCAGTTCTTC	CASSHTFDNEQFF
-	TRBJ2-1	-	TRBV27	TGTGCCAGCAGTTTAGGCAGGGACAATGAGCAGTTCTTC	CASSLGRDNEQFF
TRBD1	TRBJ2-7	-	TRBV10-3	TGTGCCATCAGTGAGAGGTTTAGTGGGGACAGGGAAAGATACGAGCAGTACTTC	CAISERFSGDRERYEQYF
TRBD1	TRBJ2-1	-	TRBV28	TGTGCCAGCAATCAACCCGGGACAGGGTTTTCCTACAATGAGCAGTTCTTC	CASNQPGTGFSYNEQFF
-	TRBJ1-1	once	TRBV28	TGTGCCAGCAGTTTATTGAGGGTAACTGAAGCTTTCTTT	CASSLLRVTEAFF
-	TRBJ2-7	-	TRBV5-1	TGCGCCAGCAGCTTGTATGGCTCTGAGGGCTACGAGCAGTACTTC	CASSLYGSEGYEQYF
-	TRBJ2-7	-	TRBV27	TGTGCCAGCAGTTTATCGCGGGTCCCTATGGACTCCTACGAGCAGTACTTC	CASSLSRVPMDSYEQYF
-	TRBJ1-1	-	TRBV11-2	TGTGCCAGCAGCTTAGGGACGGGGAGGGACACTGAAGCTTTCTTT	CASSLGTGRDTEAFF
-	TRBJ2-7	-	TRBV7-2	TGTGCCAGCAGCCTAGGGTGGGACGGGAGCTACGAGCAGTACTTC	CASSLGWDGSYEQYF
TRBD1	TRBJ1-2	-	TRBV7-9	TGTGCCAGCAGCTTTTTCTCAGGGGGCGACGGCTACACCTTC	CASSFFSGGDGYTF
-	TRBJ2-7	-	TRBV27	TGTGCCAGCAGTTTATCTAGTGCGGGCGAGCAGTACTTC	CASSLSSAGEQYF
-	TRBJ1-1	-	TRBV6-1	TGTGCCAGCGAGGAGGGTACTGAAGCTTTCTTT	CASEEGTEAFF
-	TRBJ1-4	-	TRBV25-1	TGTGCCAGCAGTGAAGACACCGTTCCAGGGGTCCTCAATGAAAAACTGTTTTTT	CASSEDTVPGVLNEKLFF
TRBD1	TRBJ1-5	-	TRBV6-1	TGTGCCAGCAGTGGAACGACAGGGGGATCGAGTCAGCCCCAGCATTTT	CASSGTTGGSSQPQHF
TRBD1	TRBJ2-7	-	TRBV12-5	TGTGCTAGTGGGATAAACTCGACAGGGGCAGTTGTGCAGTACTTC	CASGINSTGAVVQYF
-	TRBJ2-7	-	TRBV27	TGTGCCAGCAGGCGGAGACCCAGCTACGAGCAGTACTTC	CASRRRPSYEQYF